Listed below are T cell receptor beta chains from one sample, sequenced in a study of blood T cell repertoires in COVID-19. Measured with immunoSEQ multiplex PCR; TCRdb has only the in-frame clones, and not every one. The table records 230,000 or so clones, around 87% of them present only once. The sequenced sample consisted of peripheral blood. Receptors originate from a woman aged 55-70 years with COVID-19, enrolled during active disease. Both conserved end residues are part of each CDR3. A D gene is named only where the DNA matches it firmly. For some rows the clone size is stated as once, few or many, or as a class when expanded; others skip it.

TRBJ2-3,once,TRBV20-1,.,CSASPGDTQYF,TGCAGTGCTAGTCCGGGAGATACGCAGTATTTT
TRBJ1-6,once,TRBV27,TRBD1,CASRGQGARNSPLHF,TGTGCCAGCAGGGGACAGGGGGCGCGTAATTCACCCCTCCACTTT
TRBJ1-2,.,TRBV3-1/TRBV3-2,TRBD1,CASSQGQGRNGYTF,TGTGCCAGCAGCCAAGGACAGGGGCGGAATGGCTACACCTTC
TRBJ1-3,once,TRBV5-6,.,CASSLSGAGNTIYF,TGTGCCAGCAGCTTGTCGGGAGCTGGAAACACCATATATTTT
TRBJ1-1,.,TRBV27,TRBD1,CASSLAGQGNTEAFF,TGTGCCAGCAGCCTGGCCGGACAGGGCAACACTGAAGCTTTCTTT
TRBJ1-1,.,TRBV10-3,TRBD1,CAIRTQGGTEAFF,TGTGCCATCAGGACCCAGGGGGGTACTGAAGCTTTCTTT
TRBJ2-1,.,TRBV5-1,.,CASSQTRNEQFF,TGCGCCAGCAGCCAGACTAGGAATGAGCAGTTCTTC
TRBJ1-2,.,TRBV30,TRBD1,CAWSVRDRGPGYTF,TGTGCCTGGAGTGTAAGGGACAGGGGGCCCGGCTACACCTTC
TRBJ1-1,few,TRBV7-2,.,CASSPSMGAARAFF,TGTGCCAGCAGCCCATCGATGGGGGCCGCGAGGGCTTTCTTT
TRBJ2-3,.,TRBV6-2/TRBV6-3,.,CASSYFLHTDTQYF,TGTGCCAGCAGTTACTTCTTACACACAGATACGCAGTATTTT
TRBJ1-1,.,TRBV15,.,CATSRGGGVNTEAFF,TGTGCCACCAGCAGAGGTGGAGGGGTGAACACTGAAGCTTTCTTT
TRBJ2-7,.,TRBV5-5,TRBD2,CASRQLAGGPEEQYF,TGTGCCAGCAGGCAGCTAGCGGGGGGGCCTGAAGAGCAGTACTTC
TRBJ2-5,.,TRBV5-1,TRBD1,CASSDGTGGKQTQYF,TGCGCCAGCAGCGATGGGACAGGGGGTAAGCAGACCCAGTACTTC
TRBJ1-1,.,TRBV6-2/TRBV6-3,.,CASSPAGFSFYAEAFF,TGTGCCAGCAGCCCGGCAGGGTTTTCCTTTTACGCTGAAGCTTTCTTT
TRBJ2-1,.,TRBV19,.,CASSTPFDSPYNEQFF,TGTGCCAGTAGTACTCCGTTTGACTCGCCATACAATGAGCAGTTCTTC
TRBJ1-2,.,TRBV9,.,CASSGGLELGYGYTF,TGTGCCAGCAGCGGGGGACTGGAATTGGGGTATGGCTACACCTTC
TRBJ1-1,.,TRBV27,.,CASSLNRVNTEAFF,TGTGCCAGCAGTTTAAACAGGGTGAACACTGAAGCTTTCTTT
TRBJ1-1,.,TRBV19,.,CASSILAGGTEAFF,TGTGCCAGTAGTATCCTCGCCGGAGGGACTGAAGCTTTCTTT
TRBJ1-6,.,TRBV7-2,TRBD1,CASRRQGYNSPLHF,TGTGCCAGCAGACGACAGGGGTACAATTCACCCCTCCACTTT
TRBJ1-1,.,TRBV7-2,TRBD1,CASSWGQGAGTEAFF,TGTGCCAGCAGCTGGGGACAGGGGGCAGGCACTGAAGCTTTCTTT
TRBJ1-1,.,TRBV24-1,.,CATSDLPLRWGGWTEAFF,TGTGCCACCAGTGATTTGCCTCTTCGTTGGGGGGGTTGGACTGAAGCTTTCTTT
TRBJ1-1,.,TRBV19,.,CASSISWGLQNTEAFF,TGTGCCAGTAGTATAAGCTGGGGCTTACAGAACACTGAAGCTTTCTTT
TRBJ1-2,.,TRBV19,.,CASSIMGRLGYTF,TGTGCCAGTAGTATAATGGGCAGGCTTGGCTACACCTTC
TRBJ1-2,.,TRBV4-2,TRBD1,CASSQGNRGLGYTF,TGTGCCAGCAGCCAAGGGAACAGGGGGCTTGGCTACACCTTC
TRBJ1-2,.,TRBV6-5,TRBD1,CASSYPDRGRVF,TGTGCCAGCAGTTACCCGGACAGGGGAAGGGTCTTC
TRBJ1-6,.,TRBV7-3,TRBD1,CASSLSGTGRNSPLHF,TGTGCCAGCAGCCTGAGCGGGACAGGGCGGAATTCACCCCTCCACTTT
TRBJ1-2,.,TRBV9,.,CASSVFGGIGYTF,TGTGCCAGCAGCGTGTTCGGGGGGATCGGCTACACCTTC
TRBJ2-2,.,TRBV7-9,.,CASSTRRTGELFF,TGTGCCAGCAGCACTAGAAGAACCGGGGAGCTGTTTTTT
TRBJ2-2,.,TRBV6-6,.,CASSYYSYGELFF,TGTGCCAGCAGTTACTACTCATACGGGGAGCTGTTTTTT
TRBJ1-2,.,TRBV6-4,TRBD1,CPNRDSQPNYGYTF,TGTCCGAACCGGGACAGCCAGCCTAACTATGGCTACACCTTC
TRBJ1-6,.,TRBV2,TRBD1,CASSDTGGISPLHF,TGTGCCAGCAGTGATACAGGGGGGATTTCACCCCTCCACTTT
TRBJ1-5,.,TRBV6-5,.,CASTPLRANQPQHF,TGTGCCAGTACCCCCCTCAGGGCTAATCAGCCCCAGCATTTT
TRBJ1-3,.,TRBV19,.,CASSLRGNSGNTIYF,TGTGCCAGTAGTCTCCGGGGAAATTCTGGAAACACCATATATTTT
TRBJ1-2,.,TRBV29-1,TRBD1,CSMNTGANYGYTF,TGCAGCATGAACACAGGGGCTAACTATGGCTACACCTTC
TRBJ1-1,.,TRBV3-1/TRBV3-2,.,CASSQGSHRGIQTFF,TGTGCCAGCAGCCAAGGGTCGCATAGGGGGATTCAAACTTTCTTT
TRBJ1-5,.,TRBV19,TRBD1,CASSIVRGQQPQHF,TGTGCCAGTAGTATAGTTAGGGGGCAACAGCCCCAGCATTTT
TRBJ2-7,.,TRBV12-3/TRBV12-4,.,CASTVGSVYEQYF,TGTGCCAGCACAGTAGGCAGCGTCTACGAGCAGTACTTC
TRBJ1-3,.,TRBV6-6,.,CASSYSETLTGNTIYF,TGTGCCAGCAGTTACTCCGAGACTTTAACTGGAAACACCATATATTTT
TRBJ2-1,.,TRBV7-9,.,CASSLVVMAEQFF,TGTGCCAGCAGCTTAGTTGTGATGGCAGAGCAGTTCTTC